This T cell receptor (beta chain) is from a study of T cell responses to AZD1222 COVID-19 vaccine. General study findings and limits: White British people made up most donors, females outnumbered males, and clonal diversity was possibly underestimated.

V was shortened by 5 bases and J by 4 bases, with 9 bases between the two germline ends. Germline V gene data show CDR1 as SGHNT and CDR2 as YENEEA. The CDR3 is 13 amino acids. The data were produced by immunoSEQ multiplex PCR, yet TCRdb's version contains in-frame clones alone and is incomplete. Here the sample spans under 95,000 clones, 90% being singletons. Comment on this clone: Its antigen is not known.

The input for sequencing was peripheral blood, taken on day 0 of AZD1222 vaccination. V gene TRBV11-3 combines with J gene TRBJ2-1; D perhaps matches TRBD2 (5 bases). This TCR was sampled from an adult in good health. CDR3 DNA: TGTGCCAGCAGCGCCGGGGTTTACAATGAGCAGTTCTTC. Translated, it gives CASSAGVYNEQFF. Together with reference TRBV11-3 and TRBJ2-1, the CDR3 gives the full variable domain: EAGVVQSPRYKIIEKKQPVAFWCNPISGHNTLYWYLQNLGQGPELLIRYENEEAVDDSQLPKDRFSAERLKGVDSTLKIQPAELGDSAVYLCASSAGVYNEQFFGPGTRLTVL.